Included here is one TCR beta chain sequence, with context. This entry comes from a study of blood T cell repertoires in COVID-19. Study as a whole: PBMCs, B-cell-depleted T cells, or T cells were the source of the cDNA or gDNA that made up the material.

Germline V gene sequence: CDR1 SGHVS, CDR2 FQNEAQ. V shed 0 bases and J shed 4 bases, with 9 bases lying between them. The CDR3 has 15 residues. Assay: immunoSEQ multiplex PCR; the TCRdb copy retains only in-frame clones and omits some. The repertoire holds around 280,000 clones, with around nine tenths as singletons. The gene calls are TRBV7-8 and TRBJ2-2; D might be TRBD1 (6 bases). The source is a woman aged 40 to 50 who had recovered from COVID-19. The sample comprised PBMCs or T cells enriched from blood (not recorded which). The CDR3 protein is CASSLALTGTGELFF. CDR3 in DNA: TGTGCCAGCAGCTTAGCATTGACAGGCACCGGGGAGCTGTTTTTT.